This record concerns one T cell receptor beta chain sequence. Its antigen remains unknown. The data were obtained in a study of blood T cells in healthy people across ages. Broader study findings: With unsorted PBMCs, a conclusive comparison of naive versus antigen-experienced cells was not possible. Per million T cells, the diversity of TCR beta decreased roughly linearly as age advanced.

It was with a sample-barcoded 5' primer and a J-beta primer mix that a second PCR of about 6 to 11 cycles was run. Unique molecular identifiers of 12 random nucleotides labeled each cDNA. TCRdb reprocessed the 5' RACE reads via MiXCR and lists one record per CDR3 protein. The data show fewer than 800,000 distinct CDR3 sequences, roughly 25% seen once. Germline V gene sequence: CDR1 SQVTM, CDR2 ANQGSEA. The CDR3 is 14 residues long. With 1 base removed from V and 2 bases from J, the gap between germline ends came to 10 bases. These same data were also listed under a study on T cells of mothers and their children.

This sequence joins TRBV29-1 and TRBJ2-3; the D gene is possibly TRBD1 (5 bases). The specimen sequenced was blood. The receptor was derived from a boy between 10 and 17 years old in good health. The CDR3 DNA sequence: TGCAGCGTTGAAGGACAGAAATCCACAGATACGCAGTATTTT. It encodes CSVEGQKSTDTQYF.